Listed here are 19 T cell receptor beta chains from one sample, sequenced in a study of blood T cell repertoires in COVID-19. Produced via immunoSEQ multiplex PCR; TCRdb's table is partial and in-frame only. In the table there are about 280,000 clones, about four fifths of which are singletons. Material for sequencing was PBMCs or T cells enriched from blood (not recorded which). Source of these receptors: a man aged 35 to 55 who had been exposed to COVID-19.

The chain combines TRBV6-5 with TRBJ2-7, with D perhaps TRBD2 (7 bases). Trimming took off 6 bases at V and 0 bases at J, with 15 bases between the two ends. This CDR3 contains 15 residues. CDR1 is MNHEY, CDR2 SVGAGI, per germline. The CDR3 loop is CASSRGAQNSYEQYF. CDR3 sequence (DNA): TGTGCCAGCAGCCGGGGGGCGCAAAACTCCTACGAGCAGTACTTC.

The rearrangement joins TRBV4-1 to TRBJ1-6, with TRBD1 as a possible D gene (6 bases). The CDR3 sequence is 16 residues long. Germline CDR1 reads MGHRA; CDR2 reads YSYEKL. V dropped 6 bases and J dropped 0 bases, with 12 bases sitting between them. CDR3 nucleotides: TGCGCCAGCAGACGGACAGAGAGCTCCTATAATTCACCCCTCCACTTT. It is translated as CASRRTESSYNSPLHF.

The V and J genes are TRBV7-9 and TRBJ2-3; possible D gene TRBD2, 5 bases. Trimming shortened V by 5 bases and J by 4 bases, and 10 bases separated the two germline ends. CDR3 length: 13 amino acids. CDR1 is SEHNR and CDR2 is FQNEAQ in the germline V gene (reference sequence). The CDR3 reads CASSGLGSDTQYF. The CDR3 DNA is TGTGCCAGCAGCGGACTGGGATCAGATACGCAGTATTTT. Drawing the rest from reference TRBV7-9 and TRBJ2-3, the complete variable domain is DTGVSQNPRHKITKRGQNVTFRCDPISEHNRLYWYRQTLGQGPEFLTYFQNEAQLEKSRLLSDRFSAERPKGSFSTLEIQRTEQGDSAMYLCASSGLGSDTQYFGPGTRLTVL.

The J gene is TRBJ2-5, the V gene TRBV30; D perhaps matches TRBD2 (7 bases). The germline V and J ends were trimmed by 5 bases and 5 bases, with 18 bases remaining between them. This CDR3 comprises 14 residues. CDR1 GTSNPN and CDR2 SVGIG come from the germline V gene (reference sequence). The CDR3 protein is CAWERGGGSETQYF. The CDR3 bases are TGTGCCTGGGAAAGGGGAGGGGGGTCGGAGACCCAGTACTTC. The variable domain in full, with the rest retrieved from reference TRBV30 and TRBJ2-5, is SQTIHQWPATLVQPVGSPLSLECTVEGTSNPNLYWYRQAAGRGLQLLFYSVGIGQISSEVPQNLSASRPQDRQFILSSKKLLLSDSGFYLCAWERGGGSETQYFGPGTRLLVL.

The chain couples TRBV4-1 to TRBJ2-7, with D possibly matching TRBD1 (6 bases). V shed 3 bases and J shed 4 bases, with 16 bases lying between them. There are 15 residues in the CDR3. Germline V gives CDR1 MGHRA, CDR2 YSYEKL. The CDR3 region has the DNA TGCGCCAGCAGCCAGAGACAGGCGATCACGTACGAGCAGTACTTC. Amino acid sequence: CASSQRQAITYEQYF.

This clone occurred once. At one end the junction does not follow the germline gene, possibly because of a read error. V is TRBV6-5 and J is TRBJ2-2; 12 bases fit TRBD2. Germline V gene data show CDR1 as MNHEY and CDR2 as SVGAGI. The CDR3 is 13 amino acids. The CDR3 here is CMTSGRSTGELFF. In DNA form, the CDR3 reads TGCATGACTAGCGGGAGATCTACCGGGGAGCTGTTTTTT.

The chain carries TRBV7-6 and TRBJ2-5; D is perhaps TRBD2 (5 bases). The germline V gene has CDR1 SGHVS and CDR2 FNYEAQ. The ends were cut back, 2 bases at V and 5 bases at J, with 6 bases in the middle. CDR3 length equals 12 residues. The CDR3 region is CASSLWRETQYF. The CDR3 DNA reads TGTGCCAGCAGCTTATGGAGGGAGACCCAGTACTTC.

This clone turned up a few times. The chain links TRBV29-1 to TRBJ1-2; TRBD1 matches at 7 bases. CDR1 is SQVTM, CDR2 ANQGSEA, per germline. The CDR3 extends over 13 amino acids. The V gene end was trimmed by 7 bases and the J gene end by 4 bases; junction bases not matched to a gene: 9. CDR3 amino acids: CSAETTGAYGYTF. The DNA for the CDR3 is TGCAGCGCCGAGACCACAGGGGCCTATGGCTACACCTTC.

The chain couples TRBV27 to TRBJ2-5; 7 bases are shared with TRBD1. After removal of 3 bases from V and 5 bases from J, the junction contained 3 bases not matched to a gene. This CDR3 comprises 13 residues. Germline V gene lookup returns CDR1 MNHEY and CDR2 SMNVEV (reference sequence). The CDR3 region has the DNA TGTGCCAGCAGTTTTAAGACAGGGGAGACCCAGTACTTC. It translates to CASSFKTGETQYF.

The chain carries TRBV29-1 and TRBJ2-7; 7 bases are shared with TRBD1. Germline V gene data show CDR1 as SQVTM and CDR2 as ANQGSEA. This CDR3 contains 12 residues. V was clipped by 4 bases and J by 2 bases; unmatched bases: 2. The CDR3 sequence is CSVGDSTYEQYF. The CDR3 DNA reads as TGCAGCGTTGGGGACAGTACCTACGAGCAGTACTTC.

This chain connects TRBV6-5 to TRBJ2-1; 7 positions match TRBD2. Germline CDR1 MNHEY, CDR2 SVGAGI. Trimming cost V 6 bases and J 5 bases; bases outside gene matches: 10. CDR3 length: 15 amino acids. Here the CDR3 DNA reads TGTGCCAGCAGGCAACGGGAGGCCCCTGACAATGAGCAGTTCTTC. Amino acids: CASRQREAPDNEQFF.

The rearrangement links TRBV5-1 to TRBJ1-6; maybe TRBD1 (6 bases). The V end lost 4 bases, the J end lost 4 bases, and 12 bases lay between the germline ends. From germline, CDR1 is SGHRS and CDR2 YFSETQ. The CDR3 extends over 15 amino acids. CDR3 sequence: CASSGGGVYNSPLHF. CDR3 sequence (DNA): TGCGCCAGCAGCGGAGGGGGGGTATATAATTCACCCCTCCACTTT.

The gene calls are TRBV19 and TRBJ2-2; D is possibly TRBD2 (6 bases). Germline CDR1 is LNHDA and CDR2 is SQIVND (reference sequence). Trimming took off 11 bases at V and 8 bases at J, with 12 bases between the two ends. The CDR3 has 11 amino acids. The DNA of the CDR3 is TGTGCCGGGGGGATGTCGGGGGAGCTGTTTTTT. Translation gives CAGGMSGELFF.

This chain joins TRBV4-2 and TRBJ2-7; tentative D call: TRBD2 (6 bases). Trimming shortened V by 0 bases and J by 1 base, and 13 bases separated the two germline ends. Looked up from germline, CDR1 is LGHNA and CDR2 is YNFKEQ. The CDR3 has 16 residues. CDR3 residues: CASSQDETRSSYEQYF. CDR3 in DNA: TGTGCCAGCAGCCAAGACGAGACTAGGTCTTCCTACGAGCAGTACTTC.

The chain recombines TRBV10-1 with TRBJ2-1; TRBD2 aligns across 14 bases. The trim removed 0 bases at V and 10 bases at J, leaving 8 bases unmatched. The V gene's germline CDR1 is WNHNN and CDR2 SYGVQD (reference sequence). This CDR3 has 17 residues. CDR3 residues: CASSESRGLAGVREQFF. Written as DNA, the CDR3 is TGCGCCAGCAGTGAGTCCCGGGGACTAGCGGGAGTTCGGGAGCAGTTCTTC.

V gene TRBV19 combines with J gene TRBJ2-6, with D possibly TRBD1 on 7 matching bases. Germline V gene lookup returns CDR1 LNHDA and CDR2 SQIVND (reference sequence). This CDR3 has 16 residues. V was clipped by 7 bases and J by 1 base, with 14 bases between them. The CDR3 spells CASTSQGGSGANVLTF. The CDR3 DNA reads as TGTGCCAGTACCTCGCAGGGGGGTTCTGGGGCCAACGTCCTGACTTTC.

The rearrangement uses TRBV5-1 and TRBJ2-1; D is undetermined. Germline V CDR1 and CDR2: SGHRS, YFSETQ. This CDR3 has 12 residues. The germline V and J ends were trimmed by 2 bases and 7 bases, with 7 bases remaining between them. The CDR3, as DNA: TGCGCCAGCAGCTTATCACTAAATGAGCAGTTCTTC. Protein sequence: CASSLSLNEQFF.

J is TRBJ1-2 and V is TRBV6-6, with TRBD1 as a possible D gene (6 bases). V was shortened by 4 bases and J by 8 bases, with 17 bases between the two germline ends. The V gene's germline CDR1 is MNHNY and CDR2 SVGAGI (reference sequence). CDR3 length equals 14 residues. The CDR3 coding sequence is TGTGCCAGCAGTTCACCCCCCGGGAGGGGGGGCTACACCTTC. It is translated as CASSSPPGRGGYTF.

The chain couples TRBV7-9 to TRBJ1-2; D might be TRBD1 (5 bases). The CDR3 runs to 15 residues. Germline V gene data show CDR1 as SEHNR and CDR2 as FQNEAQ (reference sequence). V was clipped by 5 bases and J by 8 bases, with 21 bases between them. CDR3 DNA: TGTGCCAGCAGCCCCACAAACCCCCAGGGTGAGGGCTACACCTTC. As protein: CASSPTNPQGEGYTF.